This T cell receptor (beta chain) stems from a study of graft-versus-host responses after intestinal transplantation. Study at large: Recipients received multivisceral, liver-intestinal, or isolated intestinal transplants. The recipients all started with anti-thymocyte globulin induction and then took tacrolimus and steroids for about three years. General study results and limits: Circulating GvH clones peaking coincided with falling HvG clones soon after transplant.

In germline, CDR1 is LNHDA, CDR2 SQIVND (reference sequence). V dropped 1 base and J dropped 4 bases, with 7 bases sitting between them. The CDR3 sequence is 14 residues long. On this clone: Antigen: not known.

Assay: immunoSEQ multiplex PCR; the TCRdb copy retains only in-frame clones and omits some. The table has about 66,000 clones, 90% seen once; the top ten hold about 1.3%. V and J are TRBV19 and TRBJ2-2, with unresolved D. The sample here was unstimulated CD8+ T cells sorted from spleen or lymph node cells, taken before intestinal transplant. The source is a human donor who received an intestinal transplant. The CDR3 DNA follows: TGTGCCAGTAGTATAGTAGTGATCACCGGGGAGCTGTTTTTT. Protein: CASSIVVITGELFF.